A single sample gave rise to the 9 T cell receptor beta chains below, sequenced in a study of blood T cell repertoires in COVID-19. Profiled with immunoSEQ multiplex PCR; TCRdb holds only in-frame clones, not every one. The top ten clones hold more than 3% of a sample with more than 400,000 clones, 80% to 90% of them seen once. Sequenced sample: peripheral blood. The receptors derive from a human donor in a cohort sampled during active COVID-19.

The rearrangement uses TRBV27 and TRBJ2-1; possibly TRBD1 for D (5 bases). The germline V and J ends were trimmed by 4 bases and 5 bases, with 18 bases remaining between them. CDR1 is MNHEY and CDR2 is SMNVEV in the germline V gene (reference sequence). This CDR3 is built from 16 residues. The CDR3 protein is CASSYRWGREDNEQFF. As DNA, the CDR3 is TGTGCCAGCAGTTATCGGTGGGGCAGAGAAGACAATGAGCAGTTCTTC.

Worth noting for this clone: The identical CDR3 is also encoded by other nucleotide sequences in the sample. The rearrangement uses TRBV9 and TRBJ1-2; D not resolved. Germline V gene sequence: CDR1 SGDLS, CDR2 YYNGEE. CDR3 size: 13 residues. The V end lost 2 bases, the J end lost 2 bases, and 7 bases lay between the germline ends. CDR3 sequence (DNA): TGTGCCAGCAGCGTGGGTAGCAACTATGGCTACACCTTC. It specifies CASSVGSNYGYTF.

The V call is TRBV28, the J call TRBJ1-2; a weak D match, TRBD1 (6 bases). Germline V gene sequence: CDR1 MDHEN, CDR2 SYDVKM. The CDR3 is 14 residues long. V shed 6 bases and J shed 2 bases, with 13 bases lying between them. The CDR3 reads CASRGDRLNYGYTF. The CDR3 bases are TGTGCCAGCAGGGGAGACAGGTTAAACTATGGCTACACCTTC.

The V and J genes are TRBV15 and TRBJ2-7; 7 bases line up with TRBD2. The CDR3 has 18 amino acids. Looked up from germline, CDR1 is LNHNV and CDR2 is YYDKDF (reference sequence). V trimming: 0 bases; J trimming: 3 bases; junction bases outside the gene matches: 14. The CDR3 reads CATSRDLVQAGPVYEQYF. The CDR3 DNA reads as TGTGCCACCAGCAGAGATCTGGTCCAAGCGGGACCGGTCTACGAGCAGTACTTC. Together with reference TRBV15 and TRBJ2-7, the CDR3 gives the full variable domain: DAMVIQNPRYQVTQFGKPVTLSCSQTLNHNVMYWYQQKSSQAPKLLFHYYDKDFNNEADTPDNFQSRRPNTSFCFLDIRSPGLGDTAMYLCATSRDLVQAGPVYEQYFGPGTRLTVT.

The chain is built from TRBV6-5 and TRBJ2-7, with 9 nucleotides matching TRBD2. The CDR3 has 16 amino acids. Germline V CDR1 and CDR2: MNHEY, SVGAGI. Trimming took 0 bases from V and 7 from J; bases not matched to a gene: 10. The CDR3 region is CASSYSDVAGEGEQYF. CDR3 sequence (DNA): TGTGCCAGCAGTTACTCAGACGTAGCGGGAGAGGGGGAGCAGTACTTC.

The chain uses TRBV7-8 and TRBJ2-7; D might be TRBD2 (5 bases). Deletions cut 6 bases from V and 4 bases from J, with 19 bases between. This CDR3 region has 15 residues. CDR1 is SGHVS and CDR2 is FQNEAQ in the germline V gene. The CDR3 DNA reads as TGTGCCAGCAGGCGTGAGTTAGACTACCTTTACGAGCAGTACTTC. Translating gives CASRRELDYLYEQYF.

The rearrangement joins TRBV24-1 to TRBJ2-3; possible D gene TRBD2, 6 bases. Germline V lookup: CDR1 KGHDR, CDR2 SFDVKD. V dropped 3 bases and J dropped 6 bases, with 12 bases sitting between them. The CDR3 length is 14 residues. DNA of the CDR3: TGTGCCACCAGTGATGCGGGGTTCAGGGATACGCAGTATTTT. It codes for CATSDAGFRDTQYF.

The chain joins TRBV24-1 to TRBJ2-3; TRBD2 aligns across 7 bases. CDR1 KGHDR and CDR2 SFDVKD come from the germline V gene. The J segment lost 6 bases and the V segment lost 3 bases, leaving 2 bases of the junction unmatched. The CDR3 is made up of 13 amino acids. The chain's CDR3 is CATSDPGGDTQYF. The DNA of the CDR3 is TGTGCCACCAGTGATCCCGGGGGGGATACGCAGTATTTT.

J is TRBJ2-1 and V is TRBV2; D not resolved. V was shortened by 6 bases and J by 8 bases, with 8 bases between the two germline ends. The CDR3 is 11 residues long. Germline lookup yields CDR1 SNHLY and CDR2 FYNNEI. The CDR3 DNA follows: TGTGCCAGCAGCCTTAACTATGAGCAGTTCTTC. It translates to CASSLNYEQFF.